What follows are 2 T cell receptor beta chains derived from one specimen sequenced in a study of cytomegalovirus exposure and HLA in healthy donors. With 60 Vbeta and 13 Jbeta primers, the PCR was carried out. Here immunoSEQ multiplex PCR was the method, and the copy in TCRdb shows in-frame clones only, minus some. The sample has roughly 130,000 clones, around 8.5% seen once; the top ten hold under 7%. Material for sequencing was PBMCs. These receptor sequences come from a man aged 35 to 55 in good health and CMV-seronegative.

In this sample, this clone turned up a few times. As DNA, the CDR3 is TGTGCCAGCAGAGTAGGGACTGCAACTAATGAAAAACTGTTTTTT. Amino acids: CASRVGTATNEKLFF. This chain joins TRBV6-5 and TRBJ1-4, with D tentatively TRBD1 (5 bases). Germline-derived CDR1 and CDR2 are MNHEY and SVGAGI. The CDR3 covers 15 residues. Trimming took off 6 bases at V and 0 bases at J, with 11 bases between the two ends.

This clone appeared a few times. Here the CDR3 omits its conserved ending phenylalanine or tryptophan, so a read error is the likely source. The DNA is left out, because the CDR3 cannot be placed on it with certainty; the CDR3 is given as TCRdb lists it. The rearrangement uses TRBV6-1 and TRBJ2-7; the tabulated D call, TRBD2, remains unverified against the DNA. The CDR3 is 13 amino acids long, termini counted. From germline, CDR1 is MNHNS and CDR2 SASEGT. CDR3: CASSEAPGLGHLI.